Shown below are 17 T cell receptor beta chains from a single sample sequenced in a study of blood T cell repertoires in COVID-19. Sequencing used immunoSEQ multiplex PCR; TCRdb keeps in-frame clones, though not all of them. The table has about 140,000 clones, around 80% seen once; the top ten hold over 4%. The material sequenced was PBMCs or T cells enriched from blood (not recorded which). These receptors were collected from a man between 65 and 85 years old who had been exposed to COVID-19.

The V and J genes are TRBV10-3 and TRBJ1-2; no clear D gene. The CDR3 spans 13 residues. CDR1 ENHRY and CDR2 SYGVKD come from the germline V gene. Trimming cost V 4 bases and J 2 bases, with 8 bases left between them. This CDR3 is CAISGEGNYGYTF. DNA of the CDR3: TGTGCCATCAGTGGGGAGGGAAACTATGGCTACACCTTC.

This clone was detected only once. The chain combines TRBV27 with TRBJ1-2; 8 nucleotides match TRBD1. The V segment lost 3 bases and the J segment 4 bases; nucleotides outside the gene matches: 7. This CDR3 has 15 amino acids. Per the germline V gene, CDR1 is MNHEY and CDR2 is SMNVEV (reference sequence). CDR3 DNA: TGTGCCAGCAGTTTGGGGGGAGGGACAGGCTATGGCTACACCTTC. It specifies CASSLGGGTGYGYTF.

The genes are TRBV19 and TRBJ1-2; tentatively, D is TRBD1 (5 bases). V lost 4 bases and J 6 bases, leaving 18 bases between the germline ends. The CDR3 sequence is 15 residues long. Germline-derived CDR1 and CDR2 are LNHDA and SQIVND (reference sequence). CDR3 coding DNA: TGTGCCAGTAGTAGTGTAGGCGGGGGTCGACATGGCTACACCTTC. Amino acids: CASSSVGGGRHGYTF.

This sequence joins TRBV11-2 and TRBJ2-3; 11 bases are a match to TRBD2. CDR1 and CDR2 (germline): SGHAT, FQNNGV. The CDR3 sequence is 15 residues long. J lost 7 bases, V lost 5 bases, and 8 bases had no gene match. The CDR3 DNA sequence: TGTGCCAGCAGCCATCTAGCGGGGGGTGTGAATACGCAGTATTTT. This encodes CASSHLAGGVNTQYF.

This clone came up once. This chain's CDR3 is CAILRSSGGTGELFF. CDR3 coding DNA: TGTGCCATCCTGCGGTCTAGCGGGGGTACCGGGGAGCTGTTTTTT. V usage is TRBV24-1 and J usage is TRBJ2-2, with 10 bases fitting TRBD2. The germline CDR1 and CDR2 sequences are KGHDR and SFDVKD. J gave up 5 bases and V 11 bases, and 10 bases lay outside the gene matches. This CDR3 has 15 residues.

This chain links TRBV6-5 with TRBJ2-2, with 11 bases identical to TRBD1. This CDR3 comprises 15 residues. Germline V gives CDR1 MNHEY, CDR2 SVGAGI. V lost 6 bases and J lost 7; bases outside the gene matches: 7. Here the CDR3 DNA reads TGTGCCAGCAGCCATGGACAGGGGGCTATCGGGGAGCTGTTTTTT. Protein product: CASSHGQGAIGELFF.

The chain links TRBV18 to TRBJ1-1; TRBD1 aligns across 7 bases. V lost 2 bases and J lost 6; bases outside the gene matches: 3. This CDR3 contains 13 residues. Per the germline V gene, CDR1 is KGHSH and CDR2 is LQKENI. The CDR3 DNA is TGTGCCAGCTCACCAGAGGGGGCCCCTGAAGCTTTCTTT. As protein: CASSPEGAPEAFF.

This chain joins TRBV27 and TRBJ2-7; TRBD1 matches at 9 bases. Germline values: CDR1 MNHEY, CDR2 SMNVEV (reference sequence). The CDR3 sequence is 15 residues long. V gave up 5 bases and J gave up 2 bases; unmatched junction bases: 7. DNA of the CDR3: TGTGCCAGCAGTCCCGAGGACAGGGGACCCTACGAGCAGTACTTC. This translates into CASSPEDRGPYEQYF.

V usage is TRBV28 and J usage is TRBJ1-2, with D maybe TRBD1 (5 bases). This CDR3 is built from 14 residues. Between the trimmed V and J ends, which lost 4 bases and 5 bases, there was a span of 14 bases. CDR1 is MDHEN and CDR2 is SYDVKM in the germline V gene. CDR3 nucleotides: TGTGCCAGCAGTTGGGACTTCTCTTTTTATGGCTACACCTTC. As protein: CASSWDFSFYGYTF.

This chain uses TRBV14 with TRBJ2-1; D is perhaps TRBD2 (6 bases). CDR1 and CDR2 (germline): SGHDN, FVKESK. Trimming stripped 3 bases from V and 7 bases from J, with 16 bases between. This CDR3 has 15 amino acids. The CDR3, as DNA: TGTGCCAGCAGCCACGAGGGGACTTACCCTAATGAGCAGTTCTTC. Protein sequence: CASSHEGTYPNEQFF.

The J gene is TRBJ1-2, the V gene TRBV28, with D possibly being TRBD1 (5 bases). CDR3 size: 13 residues. The germline V gene has CDR1 MDHEN and CDR2 SYDVKM. The V end lost 3 bases, the J end lost 4 bases, and 9 bases lay between the germline ends. The CDR3 loop reads CASSLGHGYGYTF. Here the CDR3 DNA reads TGTGCCAGCAGTTTGGGGCACGGCTATGGCTACACCTTC.

The rearrangement links TRBV5-1 to TRBJ1-6; possible D gene TRBD1, 6 bases. The germline CDR1 and CDR2 sequences are SGHRS and YFSETQ. CDR3 length equals 16 residues. Trimming cost V 4 bases and J 7 bases, with 18 bases left between them. CDR3 sequence (DNA): TGCGCCAGCAGCCTTTCACAGGGTGAACGAAATTCACCCCTCCACTTT. It is translated as CASSLSQGERNSPLHF.

The chain links TRBV29-1 to TRBJ2-7, with TRBD1 matching 9 bases. This CDR3 is 12 amino acids long. From germline, CDR1 is SQVTM and CDR2 ANQGSEA. V lost 8 bases and J lost 6; bases outside the gene matches: 8. The CDR3 spells CSSRTGAAEQYF. CDR3 DNA: TGCAGCTCAAGGACAGGGGCAGCCGAGCAGTACTTC.

The chain is built from TRBV4-3 and TRBJ1-6; the D gene is possibly TRBD1 (5 bases). This CDR3 is 17 amino acids long. Trimming removed 0 bases at V and 6 bases at J, with 15 bases between. In germline, CDR1 is LGHNA, CDR2 YSLEER. CDR3 in amino acids: CASSQDHLRQLNSPLHF. The CDR3 bases are TGCGCCAGCAGCCAAGATCACTTGCGACAGCTTAATTCACCCCTCCACTTT.

The chain recombines TRBV4-2 with TRBJ1-6; no clear D gene. This CDR3 is 15 amino acids long. Per the germline V gene, CDR1 is LGHNA and CDR2 is YNFKEQ. Trimming cost V 0 bases and J 3 bases, with 6 bases left between them. The CDR3 spells CASSQDSDYNSPLHF. For the CDR3, the DNA is TGTGCCAGCAGCCAAGACAGCGACTATAATTCACCCCTCCACTTT.

This clone was seen only a few times. V usage is TRBV6-5 and J usage is TRBJ1-3; no definite D call. The CDR3 has 15 residues. The germline gives CDR1 MNHEY, CDR2 SVGAGI. V shed 10 bases and J shed 4 bases, with 20 bases lying between them. The CDR3, as DNA: TGTGCCACAACGGACGTATTGGGAGGCGGAAACACCATATATTTT. This codes for CATTDVLGGGNTIYF.

The rearrangement joins TRBV24-1 to TRBJ1-4; TRBD1 matches at 8 bases. Germline lookup yields CDR1 KGHDR and CDR2 SFDVKD. The CDR3 covers 14 residues. Trimming removed 10 bases from V and 6 bases from J; junction bases left unmatched: 9. CDR3 protein: CATAGTGEDEKLFF. The CDR3 region has the DNA TGTGCCACAGCCGGGACAGGTGAGGATGAAAAACTGTTTTTT.